The subject of this entry is one TCR beta chain. The sample's time point: patch test 1, 2 weeks after DPC sensitization. Treatment denoted: therapeutic diphenylcyclopropenone sensitization with weekly scalp DPC. This entry is derived from a study of human T cells and chemical hapten exposure. TCRdb ran MiXCR on the RACE reads and lists one entry per CDR3 protein. The sample has around 52,000 distinct CDR3 sequences, about 9.3% seen once. Between the trimmed V and J ends, which lost 2 bases and 8 bases, there was a span of 12 bases. The CDR3 is 14 amino acids. Germline V gene lookup returns CDR1 MNHNY and CDR2 SVGAGI (reference sequence).

This chain connects TRBV6-6 to TRBJ1-4; no reliable D call. The source of this sequence is a woman aged 40 to 50 with alopecia areata. Some clones in this sample may be carry-over from other donors' samples. This specimen was whole blood, taken in connection with sensitization to the hapten diphenylcyclopropenone (DPC). The CDR3 protein is CASSYAGLGEKLFF. In DNA, the CDR3 is TGTGCCAGCAGTTACGCGGGCCTAGGGGAAAAACTGTTTTTT.